The next 3 T cell receptor beta chains were all read from a single sample in a study of shared clonotypes between healthy human individuals. Sequencing was performed with immunoSEQ multiplex PCR; in TCRdb, only in-frame clones are kept and a portion is missing. The sample gives 2,500,000 or so clones, roughly 90% of which show up once; around 0.38% is in the top ten. The sample taken for sequencing was naive CD4+ T cells from PBMCs. Subset denoted: CD45RA+ positively selected. Receptor source: a man between 18 and 29 years old in good health. Some clones in this sample may be carry-over from other donors' samples.

A remark on this clone: The same CDR3 can be traced to other DNA sequences in this sample. The genes are TRBV28 and TRBJ2-2; no clear D gene. The length of the CDR3 is 13 residues. V was shortened by 6 bases and J by 0 bases, with 5 bases between the two germline ends. CDR1 MDHEN and CDR2 SYDVKM come from the germline V gene. CDR3 amino acids: CASRASNTGELFF. The CDR3 bases are TGTGCCAGCAGGGCATCGAACACCGGGGAGCTGTTTTTT.

Turning to this clone: This same CDR3 is encoded by further DNA sequences in the sample. The CDR3 nucleotides read TGTGCCAGCAGTTTAGGACAGGTGCAATTCTTC. Protein sequence: CASSLGQVQFF. The chain recombines TRBV28 with TRBJ2-1; 7 bases are a match to TRBD1. The CDR3 runs to 11 residues. CDR1 and CDR2 (germline): MDHEN, SYDVKM. After removal of 2 bases from V and 16 bases from J, the junction contained 5 bases not matched to a gene.

The chain has TRBV7-9 and TRBJ2-1; tentatively, D is TRBD1 (5 bases). This CDR3 has 12 residues. From germline, CDR1 is SEHNR and CDR2 FQNEAQ (reference sequence). The V end lost 3 bases, the J end lost 9 bases, and 9 bases lay between the germline ends. The chain's CDR3 is CASSFLDSEQFF. The CDR3 nucleotides read TGTGCCAGCAGCTTCCTCGACAGTGAGCAGTTCTTC.